This T cell receptor beta chain comes out of a study of control samples from healthy donors and cancer patients. The CDR3 extends over 14 amino acids. After removal of 2 bases from V and 4 bases from J, the junction contained 3 bases not matched to a gene. Germline CDR1 KGHSH, CDR2 LQKENI. Assay used: immunoSEQ multiplex PCR; TCRdb lists only in-frame clones, some missing. This sample has fewer than 200,000 clones, with 85% to 95% found just once. The V gene is TRBV18, the J gene TRBJ2-5, with TRBD2 matching 8 bases. The sample was blood. The sequence came from a woman in her fifties or sixties in good health. The chain's CDR3 is CASSPTGGRETQYF. DNA for the CDR3: TGTGCCAGCTCACCAACGGGGGGGCGAGAGACCCAGTACTTC.